The 27 T cell receptor beta chains below come from one sample, sequenced in a study of human T cells and chemical hapten exposure (dated by TCRdb to the early 2020s). This specimen's time point label, per the study, means: patch test 3, about 24 weeks after DPC sensitization. The intended sense of this specimen's treatment or condition label: therapeutic diphenylcyclopropenone sensitization with weekly scalp DPC. Library construction relied on RACE. The reads were generated on a NextSeq 500. TCRdb reworked the public reads: Q25 trimming with fastp, MiXCR clone assembly, productive beta chains retained. One record per CDR3 amino acid sequence lists the most common genes and DNA. The sample table holds roughly 150,000 distinct CDR3 sequences, of which approximately 30% were seen once. The ten biggest clones cover about 2% of the sample. The sequenced sample was whole blood, obtained in connection with sensitization to the hapten diphenylcyclopropenone (DPC). The receptors were gathered from a woman aged 18-29 years with alopecia areata. Some clones in this sample may be carry-over from other donors' samples.

The V and J genes are TRBV20-1 and TRBJ2-3; D call uncertain. The CDR3 extends over 14 amino acids. Trimming shortened V by 3 bases and J by 3 bases, and 13 bases separated the two germline ends. The germline V gene encodes CDR1 DFQATT and CDR2 SNEGSKA (reference sequence). The DNA of the CDR3 is TGCAGTGCTAGCTACCGAGACAAAACAGATACGCAGTATTTT. Protein sequence: CSASYRDKTDTQYF.

In this sample, this clonotype turned up a few times. The CDR3 DNA sequence: TGTGCCAGCAGCTCGGGACAGGGAGCCCAAGAGACCCAGTACTTC. Residues: CASSSGQGAQETQYF. The rearrangement uses TRBV7-9 and TRBJ2-5; 9 bases agree with TRBD1. Germline lookup yields CDR1 SEHNR and CDR2 FQNEAQ (reference sequence). V lost 4 bases, J lost 1 base, and 4 bases stayed unmatched. The CDR3 runs to 15 residues.

V usage is TRBV11-2 and J usage is TRBJ1-2, with 7 bases matching TRBD1. The CDR3 contains 14 residues. The germline gives CDR1 SGHAT, CDR2 FQNNGV. The ends lost 1 base at V and 6 bases at J; junction bases unmatched: 5. The CDR3 bases are TGTGCCAGCAGCTTAGTGGGGACAGCTAATGGCTACACCTTC. Encoded protein: CASSLVGTANGYTF.

The chain links TRBV6-2 or TRBV6-3 to TRBJ2-7, with 8 bases that match TRBD1. Germline V gene data show CDR1 as MNHEY and CDR2 as SVGEGT. Germline trimming cut 7 bases from V and 2 bases from J; bases unmatched to any gene: 7. This CDR3 has 14 residues. CDR3 DNA sequence: TGTGCCAGCACCCCCGACAGGGGCACCTACGAGCAGTACTTC. This translates into CASTPDRGTYEQYF.

This rearrangement joins TRBV25-1 to TRBJ1-1; D is perhaps TRBD1 (6 bases). The length of the CDR3 is 14 residues. Germline V gene sequence: CDR1 MGHDK, CDR2 SYGVNS. Between the trimmed V and J ends, which lost 3 bases and 7 bases, there was a span of 15 bases. The CDR3 sequence is CASSEEDRSREAFF. The CDR3 nucleotides are TGTGCCAGCAGTGAGGAAGACAGGTCACGTGAAGCTTTCTTT.

The rearrangement links TRBV4-2 to TRBJ1-1; the D gene is possibly TRBD1 (6 bases). The germline CDR1 and CDR2 sequences are LGHNA and YNFKEQ. The CDR3 loop spans 12 amino acids. The ends were cut back, 3 bases at V and 11 bases at J, with 13 bases in the middle. CDR3 DNA sequence: TGTGCCAGCAGCCACTTACAGGGTCTGGCTTTCTTT. Translating gives CASSHLQGLAFF.

This clonotype was seen only once. This chain uses TRBV11-1 with TRBJ2-1, with TRBD2 identical over 8 bases. Looked up from germline, CDR1 is SGHAT and CDR2 is FQDESV (reference sequence). This CDR3 is built from 15 residues. The V and J ends lost 7 bases and 5 bases, in that order; junction bases with no gene match: 10. The CDR3 DNA sequence: TGTGCCAGCACCATAGCCCGGGGGGGCCACAATGAGCAGTTCTTC. This translates into CASTIARGGHNEQFF.

CDR3 residues: CASSQGQWGSQPQHF. The CDR3 DNA reads as TGCGCCAGCAGCCAAGGACAATGGGGGTCTCAGCCCCAGCATTTT. The rearrangement joins TRBV4-1 to TRBJ1-5; D might be TRBD1 (5 bases). Trimming removed 1 base from V and 6 bases from J, with 13 bases in between. CDR1 and CDR2 from the germline V gene are MGHRA and YSYEKL. CDR3 length: 15 residues.

This clonotype was detected only a few times. The gene calls are TRBV5-1 and TRBJ1-3, with D possibly matching TRBD1 (6 bases). There are 16 residues in the CDR3. Trimming left V 7 bases short and J 0 bases short, with 17 bases between. In germline, CDR1 is SGHRS, CDR2 YFSETQ. CDR3 sequence reads: CASSTGLGASGNTIYF. In nucleotides, the CDR3 is TGCGCCAGCTCCACAGGGTTGGGTGCCTCTGGAAACACCATATATTTT.

This clonotype was recorded a few times. This chain connects TRBV2 to TRBJ1-2; D uncertain. Trimming removed 4 bases at V and 6 bases at J, with 15 bases between. The CDR3 spans 14 residues. CDR1 is SNHLY, CDR2 FYNNEI, per germline. The DNA for the CDR3 is TGTGCCAGCAGTGGGGCCGGCCCATCCCATGGCTACACCTTC. Its translation: CASSGAGPSHGYTF.

V gene TRBV21-1 combines with J gene TRBJ1-6; whether TRBD1, the table's D call, matches the DNA was not checked. TRBV21-1 is tagged as a pseudogene. The CDR3 length is 14 residues. In DNA, the CDR3 is TGTGCCAGCAGCGGGAAAGGGACGAATTCACCCCTCCACTTT. Translating gives CASSGKGTNSPLHF.

This chain connects TRBV29-1 to TRBJ2-5; either TRBD1 or TRBD2 may fit D (6 bases each). The V end was cut by 7 bases, the J end by 3 bases, with 15 bases between. Germline V CDR1 and CDR2: SQVTM, ANQGSEA. The CDR3 spans 13 residues. The CDR3 protein is CSGGGQREETQYF. In nucleotides, the CDR3 is TGCAGCGGTGGGGGGCAGCGAGAAGAGACCCAGTACTTC.

The V call is TRBV25-1, the J call TRBJ1-2, with TRBD1 identical over 7 bases. This CDR3 is 14 amino acids long. The V segment lost 2 bases and the J segment 8 bases; nucleotides outside the gene matches: 8. Germline V gene sequence: CDR1 MGHDK, CDR2 SYGVNS. CDR3 sequence reads: CASSEHGTARGYTF. In DNA, the CDR3 is TGTGCCAGCAGTGAACATGGGACAGCCCGCGGCTACACCTTC.

This clonotype has just a few counts. The V call is TRBV2, the J call TRBJ1-2; D perhaps matches TRBD1 (5 bases). The germline V gene has CDR1 SNHLY and CDR2 FYNNEI. V gave up 5 bases and J gave up 4 bases, with 8 bases separating them. The CDR3 is 12 amino acids. CDR3 sequence: CASSIQGYGYTF. The CDR3 DNA follows: TGTGCCAGCAGTATCCAGGGCTATGGCTACACCTTC.

The chain links TRBV11-2 to TRBJ2-7; perhaps TRBD2 as D (7 bases). This CDR3 spans 15 amino acids. Germline V lookup: CDR1 SGHAT, CDR2 FQNNGV. The V end was cut by 5 bases, the J end by 4 bases, with 18 bases between. The CDR3, as DNA: TGTGCCAGCAGCCCTAGGGGGGGACTTTCTTACGAGCAGTACTTC. It specifies CASSPRGGLSYEQYF.

This clonotype was counted between two and nine times. The V call is TRBV12-3 or TRBV12-4, the J call TRBJ2-5; a possible D gene is TRBD1 (5 bases). CDR3 length equals 17 residues. The V gene lost 0 bases and the J gene lost 5 bases, with 19 bases spanning the gap. CDR3 in amino acids: CASSLALGPSRKETQYF. The DNA of the CDR3 is TGTGCCAGCAGTTTAGCGTTGGGGCCCTCGCGGAAGGAGACCCAGTACTTC.

The chain carries TRBV7-9 and TRBJ2-7; the D gene is possibly TRBD2 (5 bases). Trimming removed 8 bases at V and 5 bases at J, with 19 bases between. Germline V gene sequence: CDR1 SEHNR, CDR2 FQNEAQ (reference sequence). This CDR3 spans 14 amino acids. CDR3: CASFGLTLPDEQYF. The CDR3, as DNA: TGTGCCAGCTTTGGACTTACCTTACCCGACGAGCAGTACTTC.

This clonotype was counted only a few times. The chain combines TRBV21-1 with TRBJ1-2; the table's D gene call, TRBD1, was not cross checked with the DNA. TRBV21-1 is a pseudogene locus. This CDR3 region has 16 residues. CDR3 coding DNA: TGTGCCAGCAGCAAAGATCCCCGGGGAGGTAACTATGGCTACACCTTC. Its protein product is CASSKDPRGGNYGYTF.

The rearrangement links TRBV4-1 to TRBJ2-1; D call uncertain. V was clipped by 0 bases and J by 0 bases, with 18 bases between them. The CDR3 is 19 amino acids. The germline gives CDR1 MGHRA, CDR2 YSYEKL. The CDR3 sequence: CASSQDPVEAFSSYNEQFF. CDR3 nucleotides: TGCGCCAGCAGCCAAGATCCAGTTGAGGCCTTTAGCTCCTACAATGAGCAGTTCTTC.

This clonotype appeared a few times. The rearrangement uses TRBV5-1 and TRBJ2-1; a weak D match, TRBD2 (6 bases). The CDR3 contains 18 residues. V was trimmed by 0 bases and J by 0 bases, leaving 16 bases between them. CDR1 is SGHRS, CDR2 YFSETQ, per germline. The CDR3 loop is CASSLAISGYYSYNEQFF. DNA for the CDR3: TGCGCCAGCAGCTTGGCCATTAGCGGATACTACTCCTACAATGAGCAGTTCTTC.

This clonotype occurred a few times. The chain combines TRBV4-3 with TRBJ1-6; TRBD1 aligns across 7 bases. After removal of 0 bases from V and 10 bases from J, the junction contained 6 bases not matched to a gene. The CDR3 sequence is 15 residues long. In germline, CDR1 is LGHNA, CDR2 YSLEER. CDR3 loop: CASSQDLRGQSPLHF. DNA for the CDR3: TGCGCCAGCAGCCAAGATCTCAGGGGACAGTCACCCCTCCACTTT.

This clonotype is a singleton in its sample. The chain is built from TRBV5-1 and TRBJ2-5; no firm D call. The CDR3 loop spans 12 amino acids. Germline V gives CDR1 SGHRS, CDR2 YFSETQ. The V and J ends lost 4 bases and 5 bases respectively, with 9 bases between them. In DNA, the CDR3 is TGCGCCAGCAGCGGGAATCTTGAGACCCAGTACTTC. Translating it yields CASSGNLETQYF.

This clonotype was picked up a small number of times. The chain carries TRBV18 and TRBJ2-7; D perhaps matches TRBD2 (7 bases). The germline V gene encodes CDR1 KGHSH and CDR2 LQKENI. The CDR3 length is 14 residues. The V gene lost 4 bases and the J gene lost 7 bases, with 17 bases spanning the gap. CDR3 sequence reads: CASSLGGPEVEQYF. The CDR3 DNA is TGTGCCAGCTCACTCGGGGGGCCCGAGGTGGAGCAGTACTTC.

In its sample, this clonotype was seen a few times. The chain carries TRBV25-1 and TRBJ1-5, with 12 bases lining up with TRBD1. CDR3 length equals 15 residues. After removal of 8 bases from V and 3 bases from J, the junction contained 5 bases not matched to a gene. The germline gives CDR1 MGHDK, CDR2 SYGVNS. This CDR3 reads CASRGQGADNQPQHF. Here the CDR3 DNA reads TGTGCCAGCCGGGGACAGGGGGCCGACAATCAGCCCCAGCATTTT.

Only a few counts were recorded for this clonotype. The J gene is TRBJ1-6, the V gene TRBV3-1, with D tentatively TRBD1 (5 bases). Trimming took 1 base from V and 9 from J, leaving 10 bases between them. Germline V lookup: CDR1 LGHDT, CDR2 YNNKEL (reference sequence). This CDR3 comprises 14 residues. CDR3 bases: TGTGCCAGCAGCCAAGGCCGACAGACTTCACCCCTCCACTTT. This sequence encodes CASSQGRQTSPLHF.

V is TRBV11-2 and J is TRBJ1-3, with no clear D. Germline V gene sequence: CDR1 SGHAT, CDR2 FQNNGV. The ends were cut back, 0 bases at V and 4 bases at J, with 13 bases in the middle. The CDR3 is 16 amino acids. The CDR3 reads CASSLEVWITGNTIYF. The CDR3 DNA sequence: TGTGCCAGCAGCTTAGAGGTGTGGATTACGGGAAACACCATATATTTT.

The chain has TRBV12-3 or TRBV12-4 and TRBJ2-3; 9 bases agree with TRBD1. Germline trimming cut 7 bases from V and 1 base from J; bases unmatched to any gene: 6. This CDR3 region has 15 residues. The CDR3 sequence is CASTDRGSGTDTQYF. The DNA for the CDR3 is TGTGCCAGCACCGACAGGGGGTCGGGCACAGATACGCAGTATTTT.